This entry concerns a single T cell receptor (beta chain). Its specificity is unknown. The source of the sample is a study of cytomegalovirus exposure and HLA in healthy donors. General study results and limits: The majority of TCR sequences were rare, yet some public TCRs appeared in many donors. Through in vitro validation, three CMV-associated chains were shown to be specific for CMV antigens. Listed as cytomegalovirus-associated were around 160 TCR beta chains.

Germline CDR1 and CDR2: KGHSY and FQNENV. The V and J ends lost 4 bases and 3 bases, in that order; junction bases with no gene match: 8. This CDR3 is built from 15 residues. Some clones are missing from TCRdb's copy, which holds only in-frame ones; the method was immunoSEQ multiplex PCR. The data show more than 300,000 clones, more than 80% seen once. A 120-subject validation cohort, separate from the roughly 670-subject first cohort, supplied the donors. This clonotype was sampled from a woman aged 18-29 years in good health and CMV-seronegative. Source material: PBMCs. The chain has TRBV16 and TRBJ1-1; 7 bases map to TRBD1. The CDR3 spells CASSPRGKWDTEAFF. The CDR3 bases are TGTGCCAGCAGCCCCAGGGGGAAATGGGACACTGAAGCTTTCTTT.